This T cell receptor beta chain comes out of a study of breast tumors, draining lymph nodes, adjacent tissues (dated by TCRdb to the mid-2010s). As for the study more broadly: Breast cancer patients provided tumor, adjacent nontumor tissue and axillary lymph nodes, and the study compared the TCR beta repertoires across these three sources. The study aimed to assess the relationships and possible T-cell exchange between tumor, surrounding tissue and draining lymph node repertoires in human breast cancer. General conclusions and limits of the study: Tumor and nontumor tissue repertoires were found to be significantly more similar in luminal-like than in basal-like breast cancer. The study presented the conclusion that tumor T cells originate in lymph nodes as consistent with a hypothesis, not as something directly demonstrated. A scenario in which most tumor T cells derive from the lymph node and then expand within tumor tissue was judged to be consistent with the data. T-cell repertoire diversity in tumors was found to be lower than in lymph nodes but higher than in nontumor tissue, and preferential V and J gene usage was observed.

The run used an Illumina HiSeq 2000. TCR beta chain libraries were generated through multiplex PCR amplification. High-throughput sequencing was used to analyze the amplified TCR beta chain products. The public reads were reprocessed in TCRdb via fastp at Q25 and MiXCR, keeping in-frame beta chains. Rows are combined by CDR3 protein, so each entry shows the most common genes and DNA. In all, the sample holds roughly 130,000 distinct CDR3 sequences, and approximately 32% of those were seen once. The ten top clones hold about 2.5% of the sample. For this clonotype: Its antigen remains undetermined. Base qualities were left out, and no much larger clone turns up one base away.

The lymph node samples were taken from the axillary draining lymph nodes of breast cancer patients. The CDR3 has 16 amino acids, counting the end cysteine and phenylalanine. The only DNA kept is the CDR3, 48 bases in frame from the first base. V is trimmed back by 5 bases and J by 9 bases, and the junction contains 16 bases that no gene match accounts for. Rearrangement joined TRBV12-3 or TRBV12-4 to TRBJ1-5; a stretch of 7 junction bases matches TRBD1. The sequencing sample was made of axillary lymph node tissue. This TCR derives from a female donor with breast cancer. Some clones in this sample may be carry-over from other donors' samples. CDR3 loop: CASSPQRTGAFGPQHF. The nucleotide sequence reads as follows: TGTGCCAGCAGTCCCCAGAGGACAGGAGCGTTTGGGCCCCAGCATTTT.